The clone carrying this T cell receptor (beta chain) was seen a few times. Each cDNA molecule carried a unique molecular identifier. TCRdb recomputed calls from the 5' RACE reads with MiXCR, one row per CDR3 protein. Among tens of thousands of distinct CDR3 sequences, roughly 15% were seen once, and the ten largest hold approximately 5.1%. This sample was included in a study of early T cells in non-severe SARS-CoV-2 infection. The origin of this receptor is an adult who was a healthcare worker with PCR-confirmed SARS-CoV-2 infection or an uninfected control (not recorded which). The specimen comprised whole blood, sampled at baseline.

The CDR3 nucleotides are TGTGCCAGCAGCCCCCCCGTGTGGAAGCGCTTGTACAATGAGCAGTTCTTC. Encoded protein: CASSPPVWKRLYNEQFF. V gene TRBV7-7 combines with J gene TRBJ2-1; D remains ambiguous. This CDR3 is 17 amino acids long. V lost 5 bases and J 4 bases, leaving 21 bases between the germline ends. Per germline, CDR1 SSHAT and CDR2 FNYEAQ (reference sequence).